Below are 22 T cell receptor beta chains sequenced from a single sample in a study of beta chain features in type 1 diabetes. Whole-study findings and limits: When Type 1 diabetes patients were examined, their TCRB CDR3s proved moderately but significantly shorter in all four CD4+ subsets.

Expressed TCRB transcripts were sequenced, since all the RNA that had been isolated was reverse transcribed. The repertoire was sequenced with immunoSEQ multiplex PCR; TCRdb's copy has only in-frame clones and lacks some. The sample includes 130,000 to 150,000 clones, about an eighth of them seen just once. These receptors are not linked to any known antigen. Sequenced material: central memory CD4+ T cells from blood. These TCRs come from a young man with type 1 diabetes.

This chain links TRBV2 with TRBJ2-6; D is unresolved. Between the trimmed V and J ends, which lost 7 bases and 7 bases, there was a span of 8 bases. Germline assignment: CDR1 SNHLY and CDR2 FYNNEI. The CDR3 runs 12 residues. DNA of the CDR3: TGTGCCAGCAATTCGGGTGCCAACGTCCTGACTTTC. Amino acid sequence: CASNSGANVLTF. The full variable domain, with the rest looked up from reference TRBV2 and TRBJ2-6, is EPEVTQTPSHQVTQMGQEVILRCVPISNHLYFYWYRQILGQKVEFLVSFYNNEISEKSEIFDDQFSVERPDGSNFTLKIRSTKLEDSAMYFCASNSGANVLTFGAGSRLTVL.

This clone was seen a handful of times. The V call is TRBV29-1, the J call TRBJ2-2; D may be TRBD1 (5 bases). Trimming took 5 bases from V and 6 from J, leaving 16 bases between them. The CDR3 spans 14 residues. Germline V CDR1 and CDR2: SQVTM, ANQGSEA. Here the CDR3 DNA reads TGCAGCGTTAAAAAGGGGTTTGTTGCCGGGGAGCTGTTTTTT. Translation gives CSVKKGFVAGELFF.

The chain links TRBV7-9 to TRBJ2-3; 8 bases map to TRBD2. The CDR3 is 19 amino acids. With V trimmed by 1 base and J by 2 bases, 14 bases remained unmatched. Germline-derived CDR1 and CDR2 are SEHNR and FQNEAQ (reference sequence). This CDR3 is CASSLDRGTSYFVTDTQYF. Here the CDR3 DNA reads TGTGCCAGCAGCTTAGATAGGGGGACTAGTTATTTTGTCACAGATACGCAGTATTTT.

This clone has a handful of counts. The chain has TRBV5-1 and TRBJ2-3; D unclear. The CDR3 covers 13 residues. Germline V gives CDR1 SGHRS, CDR2 YFSETQ. V was shortened by 6 bases and J by 4 bases, with 12 bases between the two germline ends. The DNA for the CDR3 is TGCGCCAGCACCGAGTTCTCACCAGATACGCAGTATTTT. Translating gives CASTEFSPDTQYF.

The chain employs TRBV18 and TRBJ2-3; D might be TRBD2 (6 bases). This CDR3 region has 15 residues. Germline V gene lookup returns CDR1 KGHSH and CDR2 LQKENI. V was pared by 2 bases and J by 4 bases, with 13 bases between. The CDR3 here is CASSPVFGEADTQYF. The CDR3, as DNA: TGTGCCAGCTCACCAGTTTTCGGGGAGGCAGATACGCAGTATTTT.

Ten or more counts support this clone. This chain connects TRBV4-1 to TRBJ2-5; possibly TRBD2 for D (5 bases). From germline, CDR1 is MGHRA and CDR2 YSYEKL. This CDR3 region has 17 residues. The V end lost 1 base, the J end lost 5 bases, and 20 bases lay between the germline ends. CDR3 in amino acids: CASSQGAQAAAGETQYF. CDR3 nucleotides: TGCGCCAGCAGCCAAGGGGCCCAGGCAGCGGCCGGGGAGACCCAGTACTTC.

This clone was counted only a few times. The DNA for the CDR3 is TGTGCCTGGAGTGGACAGGGGGCCGGGGCCAACGTCCTGACTTTC. This codes for CAWSGQGAGANVLTF. The chain has TRBV30 and TRBJ2-6; the match to TRBD1 covers 10 bases. With 1 base clipped from V and 4 bases from J, the junction kept 1 base outside the gene matches. The CDR3 runs 15 residues. Germline values: CDR1 GTSNPN, CDR2 SVGIG (reference sequence).

This clone was seen a few times. The chain has TRBV23-1 and TRBJ2-2; D remains ambiguous. TRBV23-1 is annotated as an ORF whose role is uncertain. This CDR3 is built from 19 residues. Deletions cut 2 bases from V and 0 bases from J, with 19 bases between. The CDR3 loop reads CASSQRHAQTSANTGELFF. DNA of the CDR3: TGCGCCAGCAGTCAACGCCACGCCCAGACCTCAGCGAACACCGGGGAGCTGTTTTTT.

This clone was seen repeatedly, ten times or more. V is TRBV23-1 and J is TRBJ2-1, with D possibly matching TRBD2 (5 bases). TRBV23-1 carries the ORF label, with uncertain function. V was pared by 4 bases and J by 0 bases, with 16 bases between. The CDR3 runs to 17 residues. CDR3 sequence: CASSPVSLANSYNEQFF. CDR3 DNA: TGCGCCAGCAGTCCAGTGTCTCTAGCCAACTCCTACAATGAGCAGTTCTTC.

In its sample, this clone was seen a few times. Other DNA sequences from this sample encode an identical CDR3 as well. The chain carries TRBV30 and TRBJ1-5; no definite D call. V was clipped by 0 bases and J by 2 bases, with 5 bases between them. This CDR3 has 13 residues. Germline loops: CDR1 GTSNPN, CDR2 SVGIG (reference sequence). The CDR3 reads CAWSVRGNQPQHF. CDR3 nucleotides: TGTGCCTGGAGTGTTAGGGGCAATCAGCCCCAGCATTTT.

This chain uses TRBV29-1 with TRBJ2-1, with a weak D call TRBD2 (5 bases). There are 13 residues in the CDR3. Looked up from germline, CDR1 is SQVTM and CDR2 is ANQGSEA. Trimming pared 6 bases from V and 5 bases from J, leaving 14 bases between. The CDR3 spells CSVASTRNNEQFF. The CDR3 region has the DNA TGCAGCGTCGCCAGTACTAGGAACAATGAGCAGTTCTTC.

CDR3: CASSAGSGIIKGNEQFF. The CDR3 region has the DNA TGTGCCAGCAGTGCTGGATCAGGAATTATCAAGGGCAATGAGCAGTTCTTC. The rearrangement joins TRBV6-1 to TRBJ2-1; D ambiguous. The CDR3 runs 17 residues. Trimming left V 4 bases short and J 6 bases short, with 22 bases between. The germline CDR1 and CDR2 sequences are MNHNS and SASEGT.

This clone showed up just a few times. The chain has TRBV25-1 and TRBJ2-5; possible D gene TRBD1, 5 bases. Trimming removed 4 bases from V and 5 bases from J, with 8 bases in between. The germline V gene encodes CDR1 MGHDK and CDR2 SYGVNS. The CDR3 is 12 residues long. The CDR3 sequence is CASSAGLETQYF. Written as DNA, the CDR3 is TGTGCCAGCAGTGCAGGGTTGGAGACCCAGTACTTC.

This sequence joins TRBV29-1 and TRBJ2-3, with 9 bases identical to TRBD1. The CDR3 sequence is 12 residues long. The germline gives CDR1 SQVTM, CDR2 ANQGSEA. V shed 7 bases and J 4 bases; nucleotides not matched to a gene: 3. The CDR3 here is CSATGGADTQYF. In nucleotides, the CDR3 is TGCAGCGCTACAGGGGGCGCAGATACGCAGTATTTT.

This clone has just a few counts. The chain has TRBV5-6 and TRBJ2-1, with a tentative D call TRBD1 (5 bases). The V gene's germline CDR1 is SGHDT and CDR2 YYEEEE. The CDR3 length is 15 residues. Trimming left V 4 bases short and J 7 bases short, with 18 bases between. The CDR3 region is CASSVEQGFWNEQFF. CDR3 nucleotides: TGTGCCAGCAGCGTTGAGCAGGGATTTTGGAATGAGCAGTTCTTC.

This clone was observed a handful of times. This chain joins TRBV29-1 and TRBJ1-5, with no clear D. The CDR3 runs 13 residues. V lost 3 bases to trimming and J lost 6 bases, with 12 bases between them. CDR1 SQVTM and CDR2 ANQGSEA come from the germline V gene. CDR3 in amino acids: CSVDLGTGQPQHF. CDR3 in DNA: TGCAGCGTTGATTTGGGTACGGGTCAGCCCCAGCATTTT.

This clone was counted a few times. The rearrangement uses TRBV9 and TRBJ2-3, with unresolved D. V shed 7 bases and J shed 5 bases, with 14 bases lying between them. The CDR3 consists of 13 residues. CDR1 is SGDLS and CDR2 is YYNGEE in the germline V gene. The CDR3 DNA is TGTGCCAGCTCAGTGGCCTTCGTAGATACGCAGTATTTT. Encoded protein: CASSVAFVDTQYF.

Comment on this clone: One end of the junction is discordant with germline, which a read error may explain. CDR3 nucleotides: TGTTCCAGCACCCCCGGTAGGCTAGATTATGGCTACACCTTC. Amino acids: CSSTPGRLDYGYTF. V and J are TRBV28 and TRBJ1-2, with no clear D. Germline V gene data show CDR1 as MDHEN and CDR2 as SYDVKM. The length of the CDR3 is 14 residues.

This clone was seen at least ten times. The chain couples TRBV15 to TRBJ1-2; tentatively, D is TRBD1 (6 bases). Trimming cost V 11 bases and J 8 bases, with 21 bases left between them. The CDR3 spans 13 residues. In germline, CDR1 is LNHNV, CDR2 YYDKDF (reference sequence). CDR3 residues: CALQQGTGFGYTF. CDR3 bases: TGTGCCCTACAACAGGGCACAGGGTTCGGCTACACCTTC.

This clone was seen a few times. The chain joins TRBV28 to TRBJ2-1, with D perhaps matching TRBD1 (6 bases). Germline V gene lookup returns CDR1 MDHEN and CDR2 SYDVKM. CDR3 length: 16 amino acids. Trimming stripped 0 bases from V and 10 bases from J, with 19 bases between. The CDR3 region has the DNA TGTGCCAGCAGTTTATGGGGGGCCCTTGATCCATCGGAGCAGTTCTTC. Its protein is CASSLWGALDPSEQFF.

This clone has ten or more counts. Here the CDR3 DNA reads TGTGCCATCAGTAGCGGGAGGAGCTCCTACAATGAGCAGTTCTTC. Its protein product is CAISSGRSSYNEQFF. The rearrangement links TRBV10-3 to TRBJ2-1, with 9 bases matching TRBD2. V lost 5 bases and J lost 0; bases outside the gene matches: 2. Germline V gene data show CDR1 as ENHRY and CDR2 as SYGVKD. The CDR3 sequence is 15 residues long.

The chain carries TRBV12-5 and TRBJ2-1; D perhaps matches TRBD2 (6 bases). Germline V gives CDR1 LGHNT, CDR2 FRNRAP. This CDR3 contains 15 residues. V was trimmed by 0 bases and J by 7 bases, leaving 13 bases between them. CDR3 protein: CASGLVVLALNEQFF. The CDR3, as DNA: TGTGCTAGTGGTTTGGTAGTACTAGCACTAAATGAGCAGTTCTTC. The variable domain in full, completed from reference TRBV12-5 and TRBJ2-1, reads DARVTQTPRHKVTEMGQEVTMRCQPILGHNTVFWYRQTMMQGLELLAYFRNRAPLDDSGMPKDRFSAEMPDATLATLKIQPSEPRDSAVYFCASGLVVLALNEQFFGPGTRLTVL.